The present T cell receptor (beta chain) was sequenced within a study of beta chain features in type 1 diabetes. Notes on the study in general: More deletions and fewer insertions at VDJ junctions were seen in type 1 diabetes patients.

Researchers reported sorting CD4+ naive, central memory, regulatory and stem cell-like memory cells via CD45RO/CCR7/CD25/CD127/CD95/CD27. A remark on this clone: The antigen is unknown.

J gave up 3 bases and V 2 bases, and 4 bases lay outside the gene matches. Germline V gene data show CDR1 as SGHDT and CDR2 as YYEEEE. This CDR3 is built from 15 residues. Sequenced material consisted of expressed TCRB transcripts (all of the isolated RNA was reverse transcribed). Sequencing used immunoSEQ multiplex PCR; TCRdb keeps in-frame clones, though not all of them. The sample includes some 400,000 clones, roughly 16% of them seen just once. The clonotype was recovered from a woman between 18 and 30 years old in good health. The genes are TRBV5-6 and TRBJ2-7; 11 nucleotides agree with TRBD1. Sequenced sample: naive CD4+ T cells from blood. This chain's CDR3 is CASSFGQGAIYEQYF. The CDR3 DNA follows: TGTGCCAGCAGCTTCGGACAGGGGGCGATCTACGAGCAGTACTTC.